The TCR beta chain under discussion was sequenced for a study of T cell responses to AZD1222 COVID-19 vaccine. Whole-study results and caveats: Nearly half of spike-specific TCRs reportedly go after variant regions that carry no mutations.

The ends were cut back, 7 bases at V and 1 base at J, with 25 bases in the middle. The CDR3 runs to 18 residues. The germline gives CDR1 MDHEN, CDR2 SYDVKM. Sequencing was performed with immunoSEQ multiplex PCR; in TCRdb, only in-frame clones are kept and a portion is missing. In the table there are 120,000 to 150,000 clones, around 83% of which are singletons. The table lists this clone with a few counts. Antigen unknown. The sequences come from peripheral blood, collected on day 0 of MenACWY control vaccination. The source is an adult in good health. The rearrangement joins TRBV28 to TRBJ1-2, with a weak D call TRBD1 (5 bases). The CDR3 region is CASINPGPQNGDNYGYTF. As DNA, the CDR3 is TGTGCCAGCATTAACCCGGGACCCCAGAATGGGGATAACTATGGCTACACCTTC.